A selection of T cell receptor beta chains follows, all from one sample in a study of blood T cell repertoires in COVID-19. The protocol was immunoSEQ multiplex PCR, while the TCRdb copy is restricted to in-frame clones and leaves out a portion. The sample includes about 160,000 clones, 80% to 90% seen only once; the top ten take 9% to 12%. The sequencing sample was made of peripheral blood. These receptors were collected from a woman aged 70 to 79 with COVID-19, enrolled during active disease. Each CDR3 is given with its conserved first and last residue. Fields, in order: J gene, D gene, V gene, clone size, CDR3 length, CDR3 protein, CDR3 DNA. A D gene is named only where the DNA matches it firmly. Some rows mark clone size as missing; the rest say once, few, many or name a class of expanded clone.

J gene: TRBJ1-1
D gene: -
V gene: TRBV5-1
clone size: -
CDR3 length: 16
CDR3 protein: CASSPHQPERNTEAFF
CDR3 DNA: TGCGCCAGCAGCCCTCATCAACCAGAAAGGAACACTGAAGCTTTCTTT

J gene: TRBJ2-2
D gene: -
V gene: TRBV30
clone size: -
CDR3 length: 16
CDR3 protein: CAWRDRSQGGTGELFF
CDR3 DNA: TGTGCCTGGAGAGATAGGAGTCAGGGGGGCACCGGGGAGCTGTTTTTT

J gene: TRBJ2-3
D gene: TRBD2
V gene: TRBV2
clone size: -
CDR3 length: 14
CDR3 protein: CASRLAGFTDTQYF
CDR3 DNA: TGTGCCAGCAGACTAGCGGGATTCACAGATACGCAGTATTTT

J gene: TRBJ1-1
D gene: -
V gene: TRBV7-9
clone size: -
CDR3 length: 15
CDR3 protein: CASSQKDFSNTEAFF
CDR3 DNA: TGTGCCAGCAGCCAGAAGGACTTTTCGAACACTGAAGCTTTCTTT

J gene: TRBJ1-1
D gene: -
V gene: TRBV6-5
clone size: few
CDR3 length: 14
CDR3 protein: CASTSGSRGAEAFF
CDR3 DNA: TGTGCCAGCACCTCAGGGTCCAGGGGTGCTGAAGCTTTCTTT

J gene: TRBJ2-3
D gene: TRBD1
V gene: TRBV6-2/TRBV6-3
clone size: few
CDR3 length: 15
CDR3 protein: CASSLRDRSTDTQYF
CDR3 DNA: TGTGCCAGCAGCCTCCGGGACAGGAGCACAGATACGCAGTATTTT

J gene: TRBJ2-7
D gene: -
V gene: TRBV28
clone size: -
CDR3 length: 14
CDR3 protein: CASSFWAGNYEQYF
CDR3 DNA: TGTGCCAGCAGTTTTTGGGCAGGAAACTACGAGCAGTACTTC

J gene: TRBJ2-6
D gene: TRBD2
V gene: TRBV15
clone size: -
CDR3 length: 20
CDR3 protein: CATSPSPPSSGGSGANVLTF
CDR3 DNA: TGTGCCACCAGCCCCTCACCTCCGTCTAGCGGGGGCTCTGGGGCCAACGTCCTGACTTTC

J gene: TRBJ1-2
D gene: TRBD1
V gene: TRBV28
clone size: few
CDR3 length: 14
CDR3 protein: CASSLSTGGYGYTF
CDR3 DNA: TGTGCCAGCAGTTTATCGACAGGGGGGTATGGCTACACCTTC

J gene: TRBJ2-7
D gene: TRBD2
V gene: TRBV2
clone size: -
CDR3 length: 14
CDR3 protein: CASRPRGGTYEQYF
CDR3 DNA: TGTGCCAGCAGGCCCCGGGGGGGTACCTACGAGCAGTACTTC

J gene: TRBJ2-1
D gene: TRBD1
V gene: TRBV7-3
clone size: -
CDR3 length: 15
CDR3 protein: CASSLGTGSYNEQFF
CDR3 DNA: TGTGCCAGCAGCTTGGGGACAGGGTCTTACAATGAGCAGTTCTTC

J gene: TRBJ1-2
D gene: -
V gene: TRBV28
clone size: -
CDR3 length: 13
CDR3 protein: CASRTGIGEGYTF
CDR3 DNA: TGTGCCAGCAGAACGGGAATTGGAGAGGGCTACACCTTC

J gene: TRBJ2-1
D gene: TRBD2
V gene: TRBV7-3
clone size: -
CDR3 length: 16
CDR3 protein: CASSSVTTSRDNEQFF
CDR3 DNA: TGTGCCAGCAGCTCCGTGACGACTAGCCGGGACAATGAGCAGTTCTTC

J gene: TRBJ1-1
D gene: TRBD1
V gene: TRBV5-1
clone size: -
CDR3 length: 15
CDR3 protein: CASSLRTGDNTEAFF
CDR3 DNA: TGCGCCAGCAGCTTGAGGACAGGCGATAACACTGAAGCTTTCTTT

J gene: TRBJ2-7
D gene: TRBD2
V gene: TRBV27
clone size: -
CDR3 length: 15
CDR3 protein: CASSSPTSGGWEQYF
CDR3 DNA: TGTGCCAGCAGTTCCCCTACGAGCGGGGGTTGGGAGCAGTACTTC

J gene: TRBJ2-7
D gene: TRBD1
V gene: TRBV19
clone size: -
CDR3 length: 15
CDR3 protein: CASSTEAGGKYEQYF
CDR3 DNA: TGTGCCAGTAGTACGGAGGCAGGGGGCAAGTACGAGCAGTACTTC

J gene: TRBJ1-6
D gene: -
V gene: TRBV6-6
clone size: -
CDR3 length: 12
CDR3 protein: CASSLSDSPLHF
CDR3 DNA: TGTGCCAGCAGCCTCTCTGATTCACCCCTCCACTTT

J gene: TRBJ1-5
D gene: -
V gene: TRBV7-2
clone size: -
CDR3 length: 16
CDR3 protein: CASSWIKGLLNQPQHF
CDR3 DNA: TGTGCCAGCAGCTGGATTAAGGGACTCCTCAATCAGCCCCAGCATTTT

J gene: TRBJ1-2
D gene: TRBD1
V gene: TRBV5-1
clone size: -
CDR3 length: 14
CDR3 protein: CASSLADRDRGYTF
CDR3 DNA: TGCGCCAGCAGCTTGGCGGACAGGGACCGGGGCTACACCTTC

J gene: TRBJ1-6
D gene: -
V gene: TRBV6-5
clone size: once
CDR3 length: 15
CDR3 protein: CASTERGLHNSPLHF
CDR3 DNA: TGTGCCAGCACCGAACGGGGACTGCATAATTCACCCCTCCACTTT

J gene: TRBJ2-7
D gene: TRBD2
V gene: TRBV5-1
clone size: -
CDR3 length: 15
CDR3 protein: CASSLTRGGAGEQYF
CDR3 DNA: TGCGCCAGCAGCTTAACTCGCGGGGGGGCGGGTGAGCAGTACTTC

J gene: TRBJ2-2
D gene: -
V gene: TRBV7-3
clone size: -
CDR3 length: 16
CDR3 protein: CASSLTRGGLAGELFF
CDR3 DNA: TGTGCCAGCAGCCTAACGAGGGGGGGCCTCGCCGGGGAGCTGTTTTTT

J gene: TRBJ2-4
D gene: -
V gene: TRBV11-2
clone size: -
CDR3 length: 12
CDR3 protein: CASSIGRSIQYF
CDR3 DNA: TGTGCCAGCAGCATTGGTCGGAGCATTCAGTACTTC

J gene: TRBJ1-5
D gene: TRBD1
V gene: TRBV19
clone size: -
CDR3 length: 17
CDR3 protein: CASRTGTGSDSNQPQHF
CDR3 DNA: TGTGCCAGTAGGACCGGGACAGGGAGTGATAGCAATCAGCCCCAGCATTTT